This TCR beta chain was sequenced for a study of OX40 agonist ivuxolimab in advanced cancers. Findings and limits, study-wide: Expanded peripheral T cells had an undetermined antigen specificity. CD8+ T cells averaged more expanded clones than CD4+.

A note on this clone: The antigen is undetermined.

Method: immunoSEQ multiplex PCR; TCRdb's copy keeps in-frame clones and lacks some. The sample has tens of thousands of clones, 70% to 85% seen once. The V end was cut by 1 base, the J end by 6 bases, with 6 bases between. Germline V gene data show CDR1 as SGHTA and CDR2 as FQGNSA. The CDR3 is 12 residues long. The chain links TRBV7-2 to TRBJ1-1; D ambiguous. The specimen was CD4+ or CD8+ T cells sorted from blood, collected in a trial of the OX40 agonist ivuxolimab. The TCR was taken from an adult with an advanced solid tumor such as melanoma, head and neck, liver or kidney cancer. CDR3 nucleotide sequence: TGTGCCAGCAGCTTAGTCGTCCCTGAAGCTTTCTTT. Encoded protein: CASSLVVPEAFF.